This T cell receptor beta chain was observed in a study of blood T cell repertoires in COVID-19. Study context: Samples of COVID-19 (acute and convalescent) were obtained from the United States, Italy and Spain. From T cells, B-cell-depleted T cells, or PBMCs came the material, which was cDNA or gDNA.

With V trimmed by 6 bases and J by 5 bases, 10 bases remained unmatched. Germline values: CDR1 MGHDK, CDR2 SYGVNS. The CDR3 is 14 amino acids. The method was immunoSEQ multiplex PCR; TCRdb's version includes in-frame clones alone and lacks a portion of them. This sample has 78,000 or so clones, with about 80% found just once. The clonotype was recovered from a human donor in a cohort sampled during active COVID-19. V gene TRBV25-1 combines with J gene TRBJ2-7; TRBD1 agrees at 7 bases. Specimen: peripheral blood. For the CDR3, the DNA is TGTGCCAGCAGACCCTCCGGGACAGCTCACGAGCAGTACTTC. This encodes CASRPSGTAHEQYF.